This T cell receptor beta chain was identified during a study of control samples from healthy donors and cancer patients. Sequenced by immunoSEQ multiplex PCR; TCRdb stores in-frame clones only, minus some. The sample holds some 120,000 clones, more than 80% seen once. V was shortened by 3 bases and J by 1 base, with 11 bases between the two germline ends. The CDR3 extends over 14 amino acids. Germline V lookup: CDR1 SQVTM, CDR2 ANQGSEA. This chain connects TRBV29-1 to TRBJ2-3; no firm D call. This sequence originates from a man in his fifties or sixties in good health. Input material: blood. The CDR3 spells CSVDAGRGTDTQYF. In nucleotides, the CDR3 is TGCAGCGTTGACGCAGGAAGGGGCACAGATACGCAGTATTTT.